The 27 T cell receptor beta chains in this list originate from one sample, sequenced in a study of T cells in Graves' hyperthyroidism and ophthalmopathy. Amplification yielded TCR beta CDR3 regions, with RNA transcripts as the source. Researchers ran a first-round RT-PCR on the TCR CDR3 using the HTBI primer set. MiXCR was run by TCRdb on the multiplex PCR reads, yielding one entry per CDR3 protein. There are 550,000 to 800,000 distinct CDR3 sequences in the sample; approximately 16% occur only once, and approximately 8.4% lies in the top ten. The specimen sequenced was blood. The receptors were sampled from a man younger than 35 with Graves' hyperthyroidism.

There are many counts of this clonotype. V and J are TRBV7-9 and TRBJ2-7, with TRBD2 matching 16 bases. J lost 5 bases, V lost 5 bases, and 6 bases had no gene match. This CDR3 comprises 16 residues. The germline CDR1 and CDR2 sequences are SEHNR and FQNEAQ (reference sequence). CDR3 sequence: CASSRGTSGRAHEQYF. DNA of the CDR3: TGTGCCAGCAGCCGGGGGACTAGCGGGAGGGCGCACGAGCAGTACTTC.

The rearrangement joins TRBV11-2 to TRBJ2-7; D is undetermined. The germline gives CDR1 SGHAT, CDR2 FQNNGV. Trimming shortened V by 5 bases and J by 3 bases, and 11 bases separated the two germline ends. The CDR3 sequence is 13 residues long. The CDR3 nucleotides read TGTGCCAGCAGCGACCTAAACAGCTACGAGCAGTACTTC. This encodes CASSDLNSYEQYF.

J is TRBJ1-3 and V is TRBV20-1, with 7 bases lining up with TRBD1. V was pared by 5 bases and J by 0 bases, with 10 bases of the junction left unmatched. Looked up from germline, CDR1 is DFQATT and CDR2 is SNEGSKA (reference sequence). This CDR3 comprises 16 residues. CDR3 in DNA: TGCAGTGCTGTAGAGAGGACAGGATTCTCTGGAAACACCATATATTTT. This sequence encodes CSAVERTGFSGNTIYF.

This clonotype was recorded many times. The CDR3 spells CATGLTETQYF. CDR3 sequence (DNA): TGTGCCACCGGGCTTACTGAGACCCAGTACTTC. The chain combines TRBV28 with TRBJ2-5, with D unresolved. Germline V CDR1 and CDR2: MDHEN, SYDVKM. Trimming took 10 bases from V and 5 from J, leaving 11 bases between them. This CDR3 spans 11 amino acids.

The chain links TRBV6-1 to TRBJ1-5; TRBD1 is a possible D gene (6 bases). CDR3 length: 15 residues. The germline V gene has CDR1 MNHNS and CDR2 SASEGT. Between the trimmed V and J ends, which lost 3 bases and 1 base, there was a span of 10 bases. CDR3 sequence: CASSDGQGSNQPQHF. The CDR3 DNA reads TGTGCCAGCAGTGACGGCCAGGGGAGCAATCAGCCCCAGCATTTT.

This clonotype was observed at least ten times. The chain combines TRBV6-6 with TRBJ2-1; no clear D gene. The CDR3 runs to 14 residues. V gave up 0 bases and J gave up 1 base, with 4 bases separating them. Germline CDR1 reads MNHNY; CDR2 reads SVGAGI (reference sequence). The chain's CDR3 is CASSYSLSYNEQFF. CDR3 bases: TGTGCCAGCAGTTACTCCCTATCCTACAATGAGCAGTTCTTC.

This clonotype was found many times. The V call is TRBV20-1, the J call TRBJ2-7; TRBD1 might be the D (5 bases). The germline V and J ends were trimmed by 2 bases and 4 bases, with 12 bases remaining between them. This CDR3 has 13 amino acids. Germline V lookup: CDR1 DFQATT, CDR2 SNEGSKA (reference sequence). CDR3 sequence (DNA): TGCAGTGCTAGATGGGGCAGGGATTACGAGCAGTACTTC. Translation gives CSARWGRDYEQYF.

CDR3 DNA sequence: TGTGCCAGCAGCGTAGACGGGAGGGGAGATGAGCAGTTCTTC. This encodes CASSVDGRGDEQFF. This chain uses TRBV9 with TRBJ2-1, with 8 bases that match TRBD2. V lost 0 bases and J lost 8; bases outside the gene matches: 4. The CDR3 runs to 14 residues. The germline V gene encodes CDR1 SGDLS and CDR2 YYNGEE. Together with reference TRBV9 and TRBJ2-1, the CDR3 gives the full variable domain: DSGVTQTPKHLITATGQRVTLRCSPRSGDLSVYWYQQSLDQGLQFLIQYYNGEERAKGNILERFSAQQFPDLHSELNLSSLELGDSALYFCASSVDGRGDEQFFGPGTRLTVL.

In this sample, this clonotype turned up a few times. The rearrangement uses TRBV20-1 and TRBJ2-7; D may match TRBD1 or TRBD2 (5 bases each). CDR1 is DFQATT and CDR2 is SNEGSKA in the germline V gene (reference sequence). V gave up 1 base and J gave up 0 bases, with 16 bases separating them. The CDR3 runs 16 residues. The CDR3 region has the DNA TGCAGTGCTAGAGTCCTTGGGGGAGTGAGCTCCTACGAGCAGTACTTC. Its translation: CSARVLGGVSSYEQYF.

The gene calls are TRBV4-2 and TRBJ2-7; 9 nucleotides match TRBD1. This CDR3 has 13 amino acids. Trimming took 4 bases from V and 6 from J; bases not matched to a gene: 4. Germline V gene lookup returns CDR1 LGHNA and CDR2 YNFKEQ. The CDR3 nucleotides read TGTGCCAGCAGCCCCTCACAGGGGGCCGAGCAGTACTTC. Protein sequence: CASSPSQGAEQYF.

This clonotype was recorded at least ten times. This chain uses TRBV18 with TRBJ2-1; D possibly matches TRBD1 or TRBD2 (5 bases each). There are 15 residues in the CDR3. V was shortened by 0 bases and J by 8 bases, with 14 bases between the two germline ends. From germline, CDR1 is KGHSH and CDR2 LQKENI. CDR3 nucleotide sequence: TGTGCCAGCTCACCACCAGGTAGGGACCCCCATGAGCAGTTCTTC. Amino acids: CASSPPGRDPHEQFF.

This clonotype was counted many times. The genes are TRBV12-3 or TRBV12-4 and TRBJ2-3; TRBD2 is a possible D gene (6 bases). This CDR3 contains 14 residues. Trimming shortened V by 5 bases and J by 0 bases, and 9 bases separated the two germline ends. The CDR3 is CASSTGLSTDTQYF. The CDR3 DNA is TGTGCCAGCAGTACGGGACTGAGCACAGATACGCAGTATTTT.

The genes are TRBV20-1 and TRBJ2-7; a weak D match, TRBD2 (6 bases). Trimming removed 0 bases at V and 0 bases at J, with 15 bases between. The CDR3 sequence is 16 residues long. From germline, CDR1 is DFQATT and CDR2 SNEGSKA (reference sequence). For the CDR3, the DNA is TGCAGTGCTAGAGATGTGACGGGGGTCCCCTCCTACGAGCAGTACTTC. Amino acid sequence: CSARDVTGVPSYEQYF.

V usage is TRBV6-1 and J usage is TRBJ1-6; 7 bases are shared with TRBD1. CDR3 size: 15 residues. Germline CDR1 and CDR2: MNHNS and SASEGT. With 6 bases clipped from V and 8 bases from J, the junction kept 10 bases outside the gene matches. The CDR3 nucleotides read TGTGCCAGCAGCGAGGGGGGGACAGCCGATTCACCCCTCCACTTT. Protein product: CASSEGGTADSPLHF.

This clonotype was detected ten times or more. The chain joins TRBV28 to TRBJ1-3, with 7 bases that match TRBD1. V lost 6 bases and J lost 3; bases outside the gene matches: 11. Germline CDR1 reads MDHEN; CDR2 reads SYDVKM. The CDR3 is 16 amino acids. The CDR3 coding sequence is TGTGCCAGCAGCATGACAGGGTCTGCTAATGGAAACACCATATATTTT. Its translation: CASSMTGSANGNTIYF. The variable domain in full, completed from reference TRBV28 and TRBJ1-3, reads DVKVTQSSRYLVKRTGEKVFLECVQDMDHENMFWYRQDPGLGLRLIYFSYDVKMKEKGDIPEGYSVSREKKERFSLILESASTNQTSMYLCASSMTGSANGNTIYFGEGSWLTVV.

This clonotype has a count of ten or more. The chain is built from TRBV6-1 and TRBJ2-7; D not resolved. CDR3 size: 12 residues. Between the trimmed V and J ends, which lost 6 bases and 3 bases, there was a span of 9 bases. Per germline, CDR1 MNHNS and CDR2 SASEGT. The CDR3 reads CASRYLNYEQYF. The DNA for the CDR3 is TGTGCCAGCAGGTACCTGAACTACGAGCAGTACTTC.

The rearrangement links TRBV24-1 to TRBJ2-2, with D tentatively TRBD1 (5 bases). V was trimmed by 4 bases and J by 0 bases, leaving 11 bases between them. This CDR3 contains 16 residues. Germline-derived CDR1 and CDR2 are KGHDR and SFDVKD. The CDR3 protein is CATSESETANTGELFF. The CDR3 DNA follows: TGTGCCACCAGTGAGTCCGAGACAGCGAACACCGGGGAGCTGTTTTTT.

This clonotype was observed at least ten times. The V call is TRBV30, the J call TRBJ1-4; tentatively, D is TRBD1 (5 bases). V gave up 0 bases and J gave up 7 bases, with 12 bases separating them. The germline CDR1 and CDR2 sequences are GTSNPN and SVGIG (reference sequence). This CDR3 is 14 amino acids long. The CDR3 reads CAWSVRQGGEKLFF. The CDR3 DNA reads TGTGCCTGGAGTGTACGCCAGGGTGGTGAAAAACTGTTTTTT.

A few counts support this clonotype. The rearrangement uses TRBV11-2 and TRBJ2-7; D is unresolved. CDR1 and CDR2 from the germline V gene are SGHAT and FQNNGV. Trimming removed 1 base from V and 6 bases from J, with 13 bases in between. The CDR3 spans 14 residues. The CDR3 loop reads CASSLGPSRPEQYF. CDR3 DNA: TGTGCCAGCAGCTTAGGTCCCAGCCGCCCCGAGCAGTACTTC.

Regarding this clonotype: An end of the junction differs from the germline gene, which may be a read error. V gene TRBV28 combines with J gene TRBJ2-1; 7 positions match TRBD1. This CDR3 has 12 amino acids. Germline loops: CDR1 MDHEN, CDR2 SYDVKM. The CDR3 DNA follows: TGTGCCAGCAGTTACAACCTCGGGACAGCTCTCTTC. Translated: CASSYNLGTALF.

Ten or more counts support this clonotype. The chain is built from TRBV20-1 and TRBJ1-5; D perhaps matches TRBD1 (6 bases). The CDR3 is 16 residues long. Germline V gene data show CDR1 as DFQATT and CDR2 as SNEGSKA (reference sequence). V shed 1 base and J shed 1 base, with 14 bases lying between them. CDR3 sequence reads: CSARAAIQGSNQPQHF. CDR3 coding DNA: TGCAGTGCTAGAGCGGCCATCCAGGGGAGCAATCAGCCCCAGCATTTT.

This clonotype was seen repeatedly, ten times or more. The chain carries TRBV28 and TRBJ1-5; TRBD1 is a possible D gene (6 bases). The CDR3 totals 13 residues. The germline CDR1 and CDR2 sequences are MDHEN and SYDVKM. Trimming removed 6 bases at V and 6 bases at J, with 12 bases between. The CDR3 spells CASRFQGSQPQHF. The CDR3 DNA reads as TGTGCCAGCAGGTTCCAGGGGAGTCAGCCCCAGCATTTT.

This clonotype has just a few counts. The CDR3 coding sequence is TGTGCCACCCTGGAGGGGAGAGAGCAGTTCTTC. Amino acids: CATLEGREQFF. The J gene is TRBJ2-1, the V gene TRBV19; D might be TRBD2 (6 bases). V was cut by 10 bases and J by 10 bases, with 14 bases left in between. Germline CDR1 is LNHDA and CDR2 is SQIVND (reference sequence). The CDR3 consists of 11 residues.

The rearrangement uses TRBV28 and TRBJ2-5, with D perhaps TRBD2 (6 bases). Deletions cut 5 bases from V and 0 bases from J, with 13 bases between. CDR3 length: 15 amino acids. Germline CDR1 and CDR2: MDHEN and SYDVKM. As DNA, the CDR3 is TGTGCCAGCAGTCAAAGCGGGTACTACCAAGAGACCCAGTACTTC. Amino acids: CASSQSGYYQETQYF.

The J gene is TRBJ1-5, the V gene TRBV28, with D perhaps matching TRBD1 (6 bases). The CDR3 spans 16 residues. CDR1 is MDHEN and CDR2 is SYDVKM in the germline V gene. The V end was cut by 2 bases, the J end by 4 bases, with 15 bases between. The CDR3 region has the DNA TGTGCCAGCAGTTTAGACGAGGGGGTAGGGAATCAGCCCCAGCATTTT. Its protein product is CASSLDEGVGNQPQHF.

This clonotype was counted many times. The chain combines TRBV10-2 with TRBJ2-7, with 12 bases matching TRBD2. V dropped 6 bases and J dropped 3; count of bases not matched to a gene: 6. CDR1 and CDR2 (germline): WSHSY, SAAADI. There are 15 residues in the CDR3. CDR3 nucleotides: TGCGCCAGCAGATTGACTAGCGGGAGTCTCTACGAGCAGTACTTC. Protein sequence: CASRLTSGSLYEQYF.

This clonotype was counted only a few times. The DNA for the CDR3 is TGTGCCAGCAGCGGGCGCTCTTTGGTGGGCAATGAGCAGTTCTTC. Its translation: CASSGRSLVGNEQFF. The chain recombines TRBV7-9 with TRBJ2-1; D uncertain. This CDR3 is built from 15 residues. The V end was cut by 5 bases, the J end by 6 bases, with 17 bases between. Germline-derived CDR1 and CDR2 are SEHNR and FQNEAQ (reference sequence).